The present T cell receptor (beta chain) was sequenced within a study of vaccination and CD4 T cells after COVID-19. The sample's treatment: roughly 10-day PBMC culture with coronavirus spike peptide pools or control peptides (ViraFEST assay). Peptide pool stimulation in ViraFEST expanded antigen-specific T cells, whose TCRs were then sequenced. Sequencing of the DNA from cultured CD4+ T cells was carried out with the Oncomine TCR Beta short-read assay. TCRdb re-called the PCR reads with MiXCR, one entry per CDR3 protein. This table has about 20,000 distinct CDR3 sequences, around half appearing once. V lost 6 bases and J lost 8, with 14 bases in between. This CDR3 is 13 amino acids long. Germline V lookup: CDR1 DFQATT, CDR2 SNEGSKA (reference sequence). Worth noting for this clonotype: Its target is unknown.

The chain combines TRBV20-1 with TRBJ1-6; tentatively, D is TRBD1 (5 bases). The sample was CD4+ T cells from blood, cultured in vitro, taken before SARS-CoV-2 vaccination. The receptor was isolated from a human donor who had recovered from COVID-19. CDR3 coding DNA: TGCAGTGCCGAGGGGAGGGGTTATTCACCCCTCCACTTT. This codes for CSAEGRGYSPLHF.